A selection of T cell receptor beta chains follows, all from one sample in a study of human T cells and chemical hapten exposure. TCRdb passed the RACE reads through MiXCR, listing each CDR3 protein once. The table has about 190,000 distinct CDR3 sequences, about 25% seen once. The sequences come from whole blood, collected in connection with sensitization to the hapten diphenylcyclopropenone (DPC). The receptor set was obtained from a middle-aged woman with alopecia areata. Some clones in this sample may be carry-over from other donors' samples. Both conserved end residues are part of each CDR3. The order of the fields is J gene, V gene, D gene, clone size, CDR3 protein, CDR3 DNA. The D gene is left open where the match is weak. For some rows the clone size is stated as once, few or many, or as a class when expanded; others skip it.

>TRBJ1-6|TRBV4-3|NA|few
CASSQGTGSNSPLHF
TGCGCCAGCAGCCAGGGAACAGGCAGTAATTCACCCCTCCACTTT
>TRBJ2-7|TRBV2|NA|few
CATLPWRNSYEQYF
TGTGCCACCCTCCCGTGGCGGAACAGCTACGAGCAGTACTTC
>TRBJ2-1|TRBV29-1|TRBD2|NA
CSVEGLAGAGQFF
TGCAGCGTTGAGGGACTAGCGGGAGCAGGGCAGTTCTTC
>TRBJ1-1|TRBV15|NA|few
CATSSGKPEAFF
TGTGCCACCAGCTCCGGGAAACCTGAAGCTTTCTTT
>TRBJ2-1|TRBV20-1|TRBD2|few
CSARTSGNYYNEQFF
TGCAGTGCTAGGACTAGCGGGAATTATTACAATGAGCAGTTCTTC
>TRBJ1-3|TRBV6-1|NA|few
CASSAGITLSGNTIYF
TGTGCCAGCAGTGCCGGGATAACACTCTCTGGAAACACCATATATTTT
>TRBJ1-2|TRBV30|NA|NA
CAWGQGGYGYTF
TGTGCCTGGGGCCAAGGAGGTTATGGCTACACCTTC
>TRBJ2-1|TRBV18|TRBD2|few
CASSPTSGPGNEQFF
TGTGCCAGCTCACCGACTAGCGGGCCAGGAAATGAGCAGTTCTTC
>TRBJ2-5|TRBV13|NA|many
CASSRQETQYF
TGTGCCAGCAGCCGCCAAGAGACCCAGTACTTC
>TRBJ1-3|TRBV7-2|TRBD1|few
CASSSQGVNTIYF
TGTGCCAGCAGCTCGCAGGGGGTAAACACCATATATTTT
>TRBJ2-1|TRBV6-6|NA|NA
CASGAGDEQFF
TGTGCCAGCGGGGCAGGCGATGAGCAGTTCTTC
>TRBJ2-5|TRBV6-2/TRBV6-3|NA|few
CASSSAGTRVGTQYF
TGTGCCAGCAGTTCGGCCGGGACACGGGTAGGGACCCAGTACTTC
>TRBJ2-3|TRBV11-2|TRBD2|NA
CASSLVNGRVGTDTQYF
TGTGCCAGCAGCTTAGTCAACGGGAGGGTCGGCACAGATACGCAGTATTTT
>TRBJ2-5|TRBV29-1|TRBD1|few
CSAGTGETQYF
TGCAGCGCCGGGACAGGGGAGACCCAGTACTTC
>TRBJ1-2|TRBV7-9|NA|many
CASSRILDYGYTF
TGTGCCAGCAGCCGCATTCTTGACTATGGCTACACCTTC
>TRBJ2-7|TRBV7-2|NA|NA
CASSLEPWEDPYEQYF
TGTGCCAGCAGCTTAGAACCCTGGGAGGACCCTTACGAGCAGTACTTC
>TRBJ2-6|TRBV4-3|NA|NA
CASSQTTVAGSGANVLTF
TGCGCCAGCAGCCAGACGACGGTGGCGGGCTCTGGGGCCAACGTCCTGACTTTC
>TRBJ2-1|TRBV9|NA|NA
CASSVDPEPFYNEQFF
TGTGCCAGCAGCGTAGATCCCGAGCCCTTTTACAATGAGCAGTTCTTC